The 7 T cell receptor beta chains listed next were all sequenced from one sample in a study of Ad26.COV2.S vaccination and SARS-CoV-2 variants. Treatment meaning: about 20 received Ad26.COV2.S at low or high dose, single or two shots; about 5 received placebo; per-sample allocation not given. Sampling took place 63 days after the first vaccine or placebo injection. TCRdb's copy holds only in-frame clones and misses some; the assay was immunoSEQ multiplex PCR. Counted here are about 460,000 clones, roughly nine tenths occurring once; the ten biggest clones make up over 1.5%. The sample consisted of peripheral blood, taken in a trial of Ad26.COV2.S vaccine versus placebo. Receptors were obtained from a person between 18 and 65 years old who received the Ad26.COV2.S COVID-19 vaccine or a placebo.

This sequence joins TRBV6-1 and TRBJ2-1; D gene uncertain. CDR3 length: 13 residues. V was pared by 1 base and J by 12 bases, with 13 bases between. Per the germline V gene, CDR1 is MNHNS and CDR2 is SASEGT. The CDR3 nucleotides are TGTGCCAGCAGTGAAGAAGGGCAGACCGGGCAGTTCTTC. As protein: CASSEEGQTGQFF.

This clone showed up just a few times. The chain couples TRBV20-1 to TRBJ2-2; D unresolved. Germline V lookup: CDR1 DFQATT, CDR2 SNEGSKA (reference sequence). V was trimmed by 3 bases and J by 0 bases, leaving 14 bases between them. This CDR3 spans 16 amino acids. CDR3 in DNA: TGCAGTGCTAGTCCTCTAAGTGACGCGAACACCGGGGAGCTGTTTTTT. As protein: CSASPLSDANTGELFF.

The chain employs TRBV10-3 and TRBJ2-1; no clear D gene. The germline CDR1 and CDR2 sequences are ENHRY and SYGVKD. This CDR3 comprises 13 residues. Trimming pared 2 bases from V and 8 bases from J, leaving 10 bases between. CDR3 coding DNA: TGTGCCATCAGTGAGCCCCCCCGGTATGAGCAGTTCTTC. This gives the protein CAISEPPRYEQFF.

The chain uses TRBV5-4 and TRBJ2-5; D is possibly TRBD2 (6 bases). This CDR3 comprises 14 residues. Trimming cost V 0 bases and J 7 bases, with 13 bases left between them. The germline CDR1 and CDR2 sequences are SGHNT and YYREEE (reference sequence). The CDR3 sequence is CASSLVARGTTQYF. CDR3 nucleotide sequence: TGTGCCAGCAGCTTGGTGGCCCGGGGGACGACCCAGTACTTC.

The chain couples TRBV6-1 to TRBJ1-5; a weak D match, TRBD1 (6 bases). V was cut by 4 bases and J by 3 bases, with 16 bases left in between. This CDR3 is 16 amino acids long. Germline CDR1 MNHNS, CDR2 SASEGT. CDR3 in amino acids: CASSGRDIPFNQPQHF. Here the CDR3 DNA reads TGTGCCAGCAGTGGCCGGGACATCCCCTTCAATCAGCCCCAGCATTTT.

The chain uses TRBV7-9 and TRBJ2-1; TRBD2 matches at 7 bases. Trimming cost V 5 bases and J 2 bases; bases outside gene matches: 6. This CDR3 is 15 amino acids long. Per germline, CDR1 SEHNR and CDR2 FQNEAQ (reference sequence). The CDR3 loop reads CASSDLAGAYNEQFF. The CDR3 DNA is TGTGCCAGCAGCGATCTTGCGGGAGCCTACAATGAGCAGTTCTTC.

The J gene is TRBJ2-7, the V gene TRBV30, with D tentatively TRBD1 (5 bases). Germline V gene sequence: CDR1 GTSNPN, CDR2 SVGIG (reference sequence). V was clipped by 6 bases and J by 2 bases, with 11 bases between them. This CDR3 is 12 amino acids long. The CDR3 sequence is CACRVEAYEQYF. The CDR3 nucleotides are TGTGCCTGCAGGGTTGAGGCCTACGAGCAGTACTTC.